This TCR beta chain stems from a study of tumor-infiltrating lymphocytes in primary liver carcinoma. At the level of the study: Patients of both sexes were 30 to 69 years old.

Points on this clonotype: The conserved phenylalanine or tryptophan normally closing the CDR3 is absent here, so this likely arose from a read error. The DNA is omitted, as the CDR3 cannot be located on it reliably, and the CDR3 follows TCRdb's listing.

Investigators took RNA and DNA out together from roughly 21-30 mg of unsorted bulk tissue. The CDR3 adds up to 18 amino acids, both ends counted. Germline V lookup: CDR1 SGHAT, CDR2 FQNNGV. With a constant-region primer, TCR beta cDNA was made from 500 ng of total RNA. For TCR beta, libraries were produced by three nested multiplex PCR rounds using slightly modified ARM-PCR. Rounds one and two of PCR, each of around 9 cycles, were primed with TRBV1-TRBV30 forward primers and a C-beta reverse primer. TCRdb reanalysed the multiplex PCR reads using MiXCR and keeps one entry per CDR3 protein. The sample contains approximately 190,000 distinct CDR3 sequences, about 85% of which appear only once.

The rearrangement links TRBV11-2 to TRBJ2-5; TRBD1, the D gene given by the table, was not confirmed from the DNA. The sequence derives from a man aged 35-49 years with primary liver carcinoma and hepatitis B virus infection. Material for sequencing was tumor tissue from primary liver carcinoma. The CDR3 is CASSPSSIQGTGRETQSI.